This paragraph covers one TCR beta chain sequence. Its matching antigen is unknown. The data stem from a study of monozygotic twins with inflammatory bowel disease. TCRdb reanalyzed the 5' RACE reads, giving one entry per CDR3 protein sequence and no DNA. This listing includes around 380,000 distinct CDR3 sequences. General study points: It was observed that concordant and discordant twins did not differ in repertoire similarity, possibly given limited power.

The CDR3 spans 15 residues. Germline CDR1 and CDR2: SGHRS and YFSETQ. Sequences were obtained from blood. The chain couples TRBV5-1 to TRBJ1-1; the TCRdb D gene call, TRBD1, has no DNA to confirm it. This clonotype was obtained from a human donor with ulcerative colitis or Crohn's disease, or a healthy co-twin of an affected twin (not recorded which). CDR3 in amino acids: CASNPVSKRDTEAFF. Full variable domain (rest looked up from reference TRBV5-1 and TRBJ1-1): KAGVTQTPRYLIKTRGQQVTLSCSPISGHRSVSWYQQTPGQGLQFLFEYFSETQRNKGNFPGRFSGRQFSNSRSEMNVSTLELGDSALYLCASNPVSKRDTEAFFGQGTRLTVV.